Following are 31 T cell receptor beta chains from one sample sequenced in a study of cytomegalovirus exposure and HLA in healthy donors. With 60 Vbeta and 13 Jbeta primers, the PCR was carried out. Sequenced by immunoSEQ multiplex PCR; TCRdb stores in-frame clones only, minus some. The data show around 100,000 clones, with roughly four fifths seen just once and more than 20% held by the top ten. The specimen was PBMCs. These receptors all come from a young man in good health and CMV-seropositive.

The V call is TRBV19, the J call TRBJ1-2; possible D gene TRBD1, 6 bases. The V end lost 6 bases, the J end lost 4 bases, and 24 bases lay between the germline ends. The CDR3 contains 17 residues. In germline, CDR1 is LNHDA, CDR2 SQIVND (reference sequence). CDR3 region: CASSPKEVSGTSYGYTF. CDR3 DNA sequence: TGTGCCAGTAGCCCGAAGGAGGTTTCGGGGACAAGCTATGGCTACACCTTC.

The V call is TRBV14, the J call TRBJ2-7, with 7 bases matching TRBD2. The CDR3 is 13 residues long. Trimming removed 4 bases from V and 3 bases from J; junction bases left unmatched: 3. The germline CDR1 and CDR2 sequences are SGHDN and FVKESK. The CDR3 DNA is TGTGCCAGCAGCCCCCGGGAGGACTACGAGCAGTACGTC. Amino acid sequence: CASSPREDYEQYV.

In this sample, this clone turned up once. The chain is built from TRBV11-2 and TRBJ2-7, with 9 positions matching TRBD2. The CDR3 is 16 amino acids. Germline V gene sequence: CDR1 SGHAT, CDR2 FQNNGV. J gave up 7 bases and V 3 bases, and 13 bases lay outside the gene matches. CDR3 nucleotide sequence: TGTGCCAGCAGCTTCCGAGCGGGAGGCCCTCGGGGGGAGCAGTACGTC. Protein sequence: CASSFRAGGPRGEQYV.

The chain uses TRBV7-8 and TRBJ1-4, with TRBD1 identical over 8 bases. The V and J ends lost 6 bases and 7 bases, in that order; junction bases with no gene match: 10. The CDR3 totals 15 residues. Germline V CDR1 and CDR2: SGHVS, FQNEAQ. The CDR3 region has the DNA TGTGCCAGCAGGATCAGGACAGGGAGGCTTGAAAAACTGTTTTTT. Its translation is CASRIRTGRLEKLFF.

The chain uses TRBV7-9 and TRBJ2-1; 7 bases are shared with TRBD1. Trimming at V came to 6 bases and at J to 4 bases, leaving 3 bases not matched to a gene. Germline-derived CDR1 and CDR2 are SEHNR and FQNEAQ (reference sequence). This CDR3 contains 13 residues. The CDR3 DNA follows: TGTGCCAGCAGAGGGACAGCATACAATGAGCAGTTCTTC. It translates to CASRGTAYNEQFF.

The CDR3 reads CASSPGGLDTEAFF. CDR3 DNA sequence: TGTGCCAGCTCACCTGGGGGGTTGGACACTGAAGCTTTCTTT. V is TRBV18 and J is TRBJ1-1; D might be TRBD1 (5 bases). Germline CDR1 is KGHSH and CDR2 is LQKENI. Trimming took 3 bases from V and 3 from J, leaving 11 bases between them. The CDR3 is 14 residues long.

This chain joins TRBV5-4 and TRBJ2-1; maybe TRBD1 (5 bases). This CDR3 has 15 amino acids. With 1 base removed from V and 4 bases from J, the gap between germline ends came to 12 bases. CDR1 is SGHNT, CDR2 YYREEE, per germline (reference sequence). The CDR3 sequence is CASSLSWQGYNEQFF. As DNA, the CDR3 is TGTGCCAGCAGCTTGTCCTGGCAGGGTTACAATGAGCAGTTCTTC.

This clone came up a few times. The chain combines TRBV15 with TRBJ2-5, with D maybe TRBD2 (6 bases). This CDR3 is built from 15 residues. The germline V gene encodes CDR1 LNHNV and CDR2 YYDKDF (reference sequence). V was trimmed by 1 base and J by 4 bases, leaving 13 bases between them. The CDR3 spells CATSRVGGVRETQYF. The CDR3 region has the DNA TGTGCCACCAGCAGAGTCGGGGGTGTGCGAGAGACCCAGTACTTC. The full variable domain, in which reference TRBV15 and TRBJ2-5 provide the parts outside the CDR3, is DAMVIQNPRYQVTQFGKPVTLSCSQTLNHNVMYWYQQKSSQAPKLLFHYYDKDFNNEADTPDNFQSRRPNTSFCFLDIRSPGLGDTAMYLCATSRVGGVRETQYFGPGTRLLVL.

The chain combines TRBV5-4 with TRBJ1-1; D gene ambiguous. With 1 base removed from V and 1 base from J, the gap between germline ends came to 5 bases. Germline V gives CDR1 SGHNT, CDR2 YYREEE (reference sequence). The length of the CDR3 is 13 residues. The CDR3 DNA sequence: TGTGCCAGCAGCTTGTCCAGGAACACTGAAGCTTTCTTT. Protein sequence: CASSLSRNTEAFF.

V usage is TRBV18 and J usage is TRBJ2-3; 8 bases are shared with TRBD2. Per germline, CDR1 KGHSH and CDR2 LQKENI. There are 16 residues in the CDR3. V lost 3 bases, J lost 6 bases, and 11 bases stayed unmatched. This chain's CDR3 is CASSPPWPGGSDTQYF. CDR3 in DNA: TGTGCCAGCTCACCTCCCTGGCCGGGGGGGTCGGATACGCAGTATTTT.

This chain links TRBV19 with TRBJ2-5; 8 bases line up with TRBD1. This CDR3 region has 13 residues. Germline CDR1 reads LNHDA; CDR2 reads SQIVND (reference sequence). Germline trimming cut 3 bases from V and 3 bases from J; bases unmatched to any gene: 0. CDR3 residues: CASSMDREETQYF. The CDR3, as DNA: TGTGCCAGTAGTATGGACAGGGAAGAGACCCAGTACTTC. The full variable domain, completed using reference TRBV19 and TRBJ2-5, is DGGITQSPKYLFRKEGQNVTLSCEQNLNHDAMYWYRQDPGQGLRLIYYSQIVNDFQKGDIAEGYSVSREKKESFPLTVTSAQKNPTAFYLCASSMDREETQYFGPGTRLLVL.

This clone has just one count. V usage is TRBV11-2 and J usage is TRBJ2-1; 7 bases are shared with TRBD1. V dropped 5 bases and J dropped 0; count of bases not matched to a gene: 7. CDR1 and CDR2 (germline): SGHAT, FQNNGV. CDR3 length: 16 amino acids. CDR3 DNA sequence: TGTGCCAGCAGCACCAGGACAGGCAGCTCCTACAATGAGCAGTTCTTC. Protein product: CASSTRTGSSYNEQFF.

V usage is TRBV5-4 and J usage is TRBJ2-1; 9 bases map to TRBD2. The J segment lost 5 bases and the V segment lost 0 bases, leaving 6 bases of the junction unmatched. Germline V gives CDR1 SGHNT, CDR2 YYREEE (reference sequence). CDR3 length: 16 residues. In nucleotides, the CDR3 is TGTGCCAGCAGCTTGGTTGGACTAGCGAGGAACAATGAGCAGTTCTTC. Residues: CASSLVGLARNNEQFF.

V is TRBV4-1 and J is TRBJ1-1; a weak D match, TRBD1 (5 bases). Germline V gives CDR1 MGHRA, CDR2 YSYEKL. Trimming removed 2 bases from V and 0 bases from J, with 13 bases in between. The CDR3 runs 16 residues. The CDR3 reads CASSQPPRDLNTEAFF. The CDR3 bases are TGCGCCAGCAGCCAACCCCCTCGGGACTTGAACACTGAAGCTTTCTTT.

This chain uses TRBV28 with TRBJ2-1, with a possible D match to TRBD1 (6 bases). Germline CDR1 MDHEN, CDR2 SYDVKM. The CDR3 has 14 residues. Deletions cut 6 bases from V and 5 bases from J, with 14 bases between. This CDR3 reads CASRRTVPDNEQFF. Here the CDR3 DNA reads TGTGCCAGCAGAAGGACAGTTCCGGACAATGAGCAGTTCTTC. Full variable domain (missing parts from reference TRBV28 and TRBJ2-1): DVKVTQSSRYLVKRTGEKVFLECVQDMDHENMFWYRQDPGLGLRLIYFSYDVKMKEKGDIPEGYSVSREKKERFSLILESASTNQTSMYLCASRRTVPDNEQFFGPGTRLTVL.

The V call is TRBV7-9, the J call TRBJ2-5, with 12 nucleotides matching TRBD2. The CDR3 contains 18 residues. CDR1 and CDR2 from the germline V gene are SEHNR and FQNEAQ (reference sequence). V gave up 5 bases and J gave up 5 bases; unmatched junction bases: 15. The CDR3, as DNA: TGTGCCAGCAGCCTCCCCCCTAGACTAGCGGGGGTGAGGGAGACCCAGTACTTC. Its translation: CASSLPPRLAGVRETQYF.

The CDR3 reads CASSPYRGRGGYTF. The CDR3 DNA follows: TGCGCCAGCAGCCCATACAGGGGGCGAGGTGGCTACACCTTC. The genes are TRBV5-1 and TRBJ1-2, with 9 bases matching TRBD1. CDR3 length equals 14 residues. Germline CDR1 and CDR2: SGHRS and YFSETQ. Germline trimming cut 4 bases from V and 7 bases from J; bases unmatched to any gene: 8.

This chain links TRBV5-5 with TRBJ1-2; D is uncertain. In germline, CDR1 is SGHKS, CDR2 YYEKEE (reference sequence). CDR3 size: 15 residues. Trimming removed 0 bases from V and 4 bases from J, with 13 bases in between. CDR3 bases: TGTGCCAGCAGCTTGGGGTCCGGGTCTCCCTATGGCTACACCTTC. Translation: CASSLGSGSPYGYTF.

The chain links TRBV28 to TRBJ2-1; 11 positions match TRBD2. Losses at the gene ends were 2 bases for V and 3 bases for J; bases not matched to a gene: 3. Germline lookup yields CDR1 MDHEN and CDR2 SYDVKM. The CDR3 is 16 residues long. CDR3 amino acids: CASSLITSGGYNEQFF. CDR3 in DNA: TGTGCCAGCAGTTTAATAACTAGCGGGGGCTACAATGAGCAGTTCTTC.

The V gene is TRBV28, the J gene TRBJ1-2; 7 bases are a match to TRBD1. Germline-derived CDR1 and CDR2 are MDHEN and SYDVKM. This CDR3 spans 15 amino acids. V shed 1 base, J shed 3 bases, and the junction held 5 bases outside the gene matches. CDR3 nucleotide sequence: TGTGCCAGCAGTTTATTGCAGGGGGTTTACTATGGCTACACCTTC. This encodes CASSLLQGVYYGYTF.

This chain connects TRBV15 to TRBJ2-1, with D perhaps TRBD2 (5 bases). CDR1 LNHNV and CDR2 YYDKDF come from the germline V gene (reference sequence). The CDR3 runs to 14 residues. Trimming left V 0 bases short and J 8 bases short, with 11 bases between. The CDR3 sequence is CATSRETAGDEQFF. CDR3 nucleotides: TGTGCCACCAGCAGAGAAACGGCCGGGGATGAGCAGTTCTTC. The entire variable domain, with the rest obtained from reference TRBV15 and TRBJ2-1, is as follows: DAMVIQNPRYQVTQFGKPVTLSCSQTLNHNVMYWYQQKSSQAPKLLFHYYDKDFNNEADTPDNFQSRRPNTSFCFLDIRSPGLGDTAMYLCATSRETAGDEQFFGPGTRLTVL.

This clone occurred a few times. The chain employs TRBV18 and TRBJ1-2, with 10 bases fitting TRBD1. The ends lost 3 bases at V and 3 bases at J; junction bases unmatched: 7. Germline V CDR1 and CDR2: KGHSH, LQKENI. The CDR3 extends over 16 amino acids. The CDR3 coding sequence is TGTGCCAGCTCACCGTGGTCCGGGACAGGGGACTATGGCTACACCTTC. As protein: CASSPWSGTGDYGYTF.

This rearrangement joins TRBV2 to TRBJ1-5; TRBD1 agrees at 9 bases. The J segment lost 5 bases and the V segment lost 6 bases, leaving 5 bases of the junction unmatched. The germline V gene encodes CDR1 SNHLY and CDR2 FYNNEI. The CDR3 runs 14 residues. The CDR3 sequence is CASSLDRGDQPQHF. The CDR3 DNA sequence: TGTGCCAGCAGCCTGGACAGGGGTGATCAGCCCCAGCATTTT.

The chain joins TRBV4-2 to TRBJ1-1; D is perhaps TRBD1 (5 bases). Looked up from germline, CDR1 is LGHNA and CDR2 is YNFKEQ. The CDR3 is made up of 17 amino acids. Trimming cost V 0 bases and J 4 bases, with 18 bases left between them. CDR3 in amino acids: CASSQDLGGAGGTEAFF. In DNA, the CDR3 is TGTGCCAGCAGCCAAGATCTCGGAGGGGCCGGAGGCACTGAAGCTTTCTTT.

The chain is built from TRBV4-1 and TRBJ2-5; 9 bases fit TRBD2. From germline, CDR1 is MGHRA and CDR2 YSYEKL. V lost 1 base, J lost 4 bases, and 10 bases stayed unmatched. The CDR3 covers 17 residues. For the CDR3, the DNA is TGCGCCAGCAGCCAAGGGCTTCGGCGGGAGGGCCGAGAGACCCAGTACTTC. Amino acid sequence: CASSQGLRREGRETQYF.

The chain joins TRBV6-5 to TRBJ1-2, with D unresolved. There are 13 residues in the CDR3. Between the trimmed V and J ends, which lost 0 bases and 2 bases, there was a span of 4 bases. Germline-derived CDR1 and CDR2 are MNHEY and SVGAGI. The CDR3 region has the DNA TGTGCCAGCAGTTACTCTGAGAACTATGGCTACACCTTC. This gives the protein CASSYSENYGYTF.

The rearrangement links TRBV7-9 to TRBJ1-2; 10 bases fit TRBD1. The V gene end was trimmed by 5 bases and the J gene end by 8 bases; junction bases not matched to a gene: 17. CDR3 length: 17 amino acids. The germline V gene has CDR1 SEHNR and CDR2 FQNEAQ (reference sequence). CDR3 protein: CASSPHLGGQGSGGYTF. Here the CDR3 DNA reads TGTGCCAGCAGCCCACACCTTGGGGGACAGGGGTCGGGCGGCTACACCTTC.

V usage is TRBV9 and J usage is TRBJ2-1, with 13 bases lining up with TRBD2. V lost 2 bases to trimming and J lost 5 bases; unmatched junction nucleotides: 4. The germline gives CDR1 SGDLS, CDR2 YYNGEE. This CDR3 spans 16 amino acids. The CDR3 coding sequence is TGTGCCAGCAGCGTCCAACTAGCGGGGGGGCACAATGAGCAGTTCTTC. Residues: CASSVQLAGGHNEQFF. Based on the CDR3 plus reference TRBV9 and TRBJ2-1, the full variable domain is DSGVTQTPKHLITATGQRVTLRCSPRSGDLSVYWYQQSLDQGLQFLIQYYNGEERAKGNILERFSAQQFPDLHSELNLSSLELGDSALYFCASSVQLAGGHNEQFFGPGTRLTVL.

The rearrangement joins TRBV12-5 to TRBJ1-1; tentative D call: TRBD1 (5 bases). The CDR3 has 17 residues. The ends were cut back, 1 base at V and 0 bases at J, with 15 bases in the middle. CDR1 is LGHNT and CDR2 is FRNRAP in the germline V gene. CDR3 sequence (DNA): TGTGCTAGTGGTTTGGATCCCGAGCCGGGGGTGAACACTGAAGCTTTCTTT. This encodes CASGLDPEPGVNTEAFF.

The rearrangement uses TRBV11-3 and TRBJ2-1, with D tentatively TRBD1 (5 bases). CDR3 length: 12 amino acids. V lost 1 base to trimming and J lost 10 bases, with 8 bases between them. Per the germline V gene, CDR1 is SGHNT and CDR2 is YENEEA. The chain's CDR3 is CASSLGRGEQFF. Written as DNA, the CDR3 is TGTGCCAGCAGCTTAGGTAGGGGCGAGCAGTTCTTC.

The CDR3 region has the DNA TGTGCCAGCAGCGCGGGAGGGTCTGGACTAGCGGGGGGCTACGAGCAGTACTTC. It translates to CASSAGGSGLAGGYEQYF. J is TRBJ2-7 and V is TRBV5-6; 14 nucleotides align to TRBD2. Germline assignment: CDR1 SGHDT and CDR2 YYEEEE. The CDR3 is made up of 18 amino acids. V was pared by 4 bases and J by 3 bases, with 12 bases of the junction left unmatched.